Listed here is a single T cell receptor (beta chain). Per germline, CDR1 LGHNA and CDR2 YNFKEQ. The junction had 10 bases not matched to a gene; V was cut back by 0 bases and J by 6 bases. The CDR3 is 16 residues long. The data belong to a study of blood T cell repertoires in COVID-19. Looking at the study overall: T cells, B-cell-depleted T cells, or PBMCs supplied cDNA or gDNA.

Original data processing: Reference gene primer amplification in the assay estimated nucleated cell counts. TCRdb keeps only in-frame clones here, not all; method: immunoSEQ multiplex PCR. The D gene and trimming were derived from the DNA, and the V and J assignments and clone size from that table. Counted here are approximately 290,000 clones, about nine tenths occurring once; the ten biggest clones make up less than 2.5%. The clonotype was recovered from a man aged 18 to 30 with active or convalescent COVID-19. The chain is built from TRBV4-2 and TRBJ1-2; 7 bases fit TRBD1. The source material was peripheral blood. CDR3 in DNA: TGTGCCAGCAGCCAAGAAAGACAGGGACTCATTCATGGCTACACCTTC. It is translated as CASSQERQGLIHGYTF.